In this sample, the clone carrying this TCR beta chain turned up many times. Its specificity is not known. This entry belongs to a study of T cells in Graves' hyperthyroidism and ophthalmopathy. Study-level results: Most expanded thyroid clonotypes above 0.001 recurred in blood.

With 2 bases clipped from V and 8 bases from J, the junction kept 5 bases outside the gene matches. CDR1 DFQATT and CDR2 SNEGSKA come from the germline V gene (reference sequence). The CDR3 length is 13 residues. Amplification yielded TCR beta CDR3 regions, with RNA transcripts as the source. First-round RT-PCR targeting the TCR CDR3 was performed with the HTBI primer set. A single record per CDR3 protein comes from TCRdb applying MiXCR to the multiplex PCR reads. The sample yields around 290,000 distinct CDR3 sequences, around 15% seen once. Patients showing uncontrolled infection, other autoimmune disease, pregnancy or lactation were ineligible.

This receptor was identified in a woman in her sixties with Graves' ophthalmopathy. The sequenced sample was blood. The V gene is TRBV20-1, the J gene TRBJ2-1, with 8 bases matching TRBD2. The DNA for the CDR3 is TGCAGTGCTAGATACGGGAGGGCCGATGAGCAGTTCTTC. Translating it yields CSARYGRADEQFF.